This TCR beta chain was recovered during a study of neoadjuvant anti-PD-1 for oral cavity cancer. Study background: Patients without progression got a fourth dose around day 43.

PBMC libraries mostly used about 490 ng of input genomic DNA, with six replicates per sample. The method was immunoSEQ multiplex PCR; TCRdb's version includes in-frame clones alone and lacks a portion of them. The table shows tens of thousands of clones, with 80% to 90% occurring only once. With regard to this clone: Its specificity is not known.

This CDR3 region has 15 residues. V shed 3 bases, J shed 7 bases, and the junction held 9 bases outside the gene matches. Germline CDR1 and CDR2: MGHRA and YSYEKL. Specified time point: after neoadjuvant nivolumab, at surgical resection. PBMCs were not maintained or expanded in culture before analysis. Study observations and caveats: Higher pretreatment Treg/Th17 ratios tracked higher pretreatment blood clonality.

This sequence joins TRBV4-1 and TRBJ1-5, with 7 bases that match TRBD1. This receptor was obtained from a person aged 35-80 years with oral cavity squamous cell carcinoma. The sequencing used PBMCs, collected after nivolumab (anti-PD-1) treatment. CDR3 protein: CASSQPGQVGQPQHF. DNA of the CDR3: TGCGCCAGCAGCCAGCCAGGACAGGTTGGGCAGCCCCAGCATTTT.